The present entry profiles one T cell receptor (beta chain) with its context. The antigen remains unidentified. This entry comes from a study of CD4 T cells in relation to SARS-CoV-2 and coronaviruses. The study, taken as a whole, reports: Memory recall responses, not primary responses primed in culture, are what the assay detects. The cross-reactivity analysis covered only spike protein, not other viral proteins.

Clones were sequenced by immunoSEQ multiplex PCR, and TCRdb holds only the in-frame ones, with some missing. There are 35,000 to 40,000 clones in the sample; approximately 90% occur only once, and about a tenth lies in the top ten. Germline CDR1 and CDR2: SGHNT and YYREEE (reference sequence). This CDR3 is 16 amino acids long. V gave up 6 bases and J gave up 0 bases; unmatched junction bases: 9. The material sequenced was memory CD4+ T cells from PBMCs. The receptor's source is an adult with COVID-19. The V and J genes are TRBV5-4 and TRBJ2-3; TRBD2 aligns across 8 bases. CDR3 sequence: CASKGLAGQSTDTQYF. The CDR3 nucleotides read TGTGCCAGCAAAGGCCTAGCGGGCCAAAGCACAGATACGCAGTATTTT.